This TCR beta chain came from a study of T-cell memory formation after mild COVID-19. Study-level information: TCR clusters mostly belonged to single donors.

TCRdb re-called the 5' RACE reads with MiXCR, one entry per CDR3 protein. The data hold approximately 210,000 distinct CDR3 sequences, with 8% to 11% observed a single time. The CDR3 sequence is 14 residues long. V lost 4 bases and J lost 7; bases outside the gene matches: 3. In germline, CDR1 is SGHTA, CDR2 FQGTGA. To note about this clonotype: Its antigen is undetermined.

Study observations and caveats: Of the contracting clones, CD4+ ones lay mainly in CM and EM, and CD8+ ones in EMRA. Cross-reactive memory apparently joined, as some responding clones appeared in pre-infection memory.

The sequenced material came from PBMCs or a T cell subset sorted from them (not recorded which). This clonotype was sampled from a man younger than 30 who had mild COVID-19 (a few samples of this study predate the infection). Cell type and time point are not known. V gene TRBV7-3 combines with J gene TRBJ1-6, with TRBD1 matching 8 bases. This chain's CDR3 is CASSYGQGNSPLHF. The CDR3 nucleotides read TGTGCCAGCAGCTATGGACAGGGAAATTCACCCCTCCACTTT.